Sequencing of this T cell receptor beta chain was carried out in a study of shared clonotypes between healthy human individuals. The authors ran the assay at deep level. Profiling relied on immunoSEQ multiplex PCR, and the TCRdb table lists in-frame clones only, not all of them. The table lists 2,500,000 or so clones, 80% to 95% of them singletons. CD4+ cells were split into CD45RA+ naive and CD45RA-negative memory subsets. The CDR3 loop spans 14 amino acids. Germline V gives CDR1 MNHEY, CDR2 SMNVEV (reference sequence). V lost 10 bases and J 0 bases, leaving 12 bases between the germline ends. This receptor was taken from a man aged 18 to 30 in good health. Some clones in this sample may be carry-over from other donors' samples. Sequenced sample: naive CD4+ T cells from PBMCs. Stated subset: CD45RA+ positively selected. The V and J genes are TRBV27 and TRBJ2-2, with D tentatively TRBD2 (5 bases). The CDR3 reads CATRQRTNTGELFF. The CDR3 nucleotides read TGTGCCACCCGGCAGCGGACGAACACCGGGGAGCTGTTTTTT.